This T cell receptor (beta chain) was documented in a study of T cell repertoires and HLA-DP antigens (dated by TCRdb to the late 2010s). As for the study more broadly: An in vitro model of CD4+ T cell alloreactivity against allogeneic HLA-DP presented by transduced HeLa cells was used in the study. The two alloantigens modelled structurally similar versus dissimilar alloantigens, differing from self at one and under 11 peptide-binding groove amino acids, respectively. An average DNA input of roughly 200 ng was used for sorted CD137+CD4+ samples, compared with roughly 1,300 ng for pre-culture CD4+ samples. The three donors were two male and one female, with ages ranging from the 18-to-29 to the 60-to-69 age band.

Here is what the overall study found, with its caveats: The study was limited by having just a few donors, by relying on a non-physiological HeLa antigen-presenting system, and by using total CD4+ cells as responders. Clones undetected before culture had an average cumulative frequency of roughly 35% against one allele and under 60% against the other. Sorted CD137+ cells showed similar clonality against both alloantigens, at 0.3 to 0.5, which was much higher than the approximately 0.04 seen in pre-culture samples. Separate analysis of naive and memory CD4+ repertoires was not performed.

With regard to this clone: Its antigen remains unidentified. No base qualities exist here, and no much larger clone lies one base off it.

From its cysteine to its phenylalanine, the CDR3 spans 16 amino acids. Just the 48-base CDR3 DNA is kept, in frame starting at base 1. CDR1 and CDR2, per the germline V gene (reference sequence), are LNHDA and SQIVND. V is clipped by 2 bases and J by 5 bases, and the sequence between their germline boundaries is 15 bases long. TCRB CDR3 regions were amplified with the immunoSEQ multiplex PCR using forward primers for 54 TRBV segments and reverse primers for 13 TRBJ segments. Pre-culture CD4+ samples were sequenced at deep resolution, targeting hundreds of thousands of T cell genomes. Sequencing of the amplicons on an Illumina HiSeq System generated 87 bp reads spanning the CDR3. As for how the authors treated the data: PCR and sequencing errors in the reads were corrected, and alignment to IMGT reference sequences was used to define CDR3 regions. Template and unique rearrangement counts were estimated using synthetic template pools. Clonality was computed as 1 minus Pielou's evenness. Richness was estimated with the Daley-Smith estimator. Morisita's index was used to measure repertoire overlap. Clones present in cultured samples but not detected in the pre-culture repertoire of the same donor were defined as low-abundance clones. TCRdb re-hosts the immuneACCESS table, in-frame sequences only. Its copies lack some clones; in the studies checked, an unresolved V gene accounts for under half of them, and the cause for the rest is not known. Clonal size and the V and J genes are those of that table, whereas D and trimming came from the DNA. Across this sample there are approximately 110,000 clones, with about 92% seen only once. Around 0.25% of the sample is taken by the ten largest.

Magnetic bead negative selection was used to isolate untouched CD4+ T cells from Ficoll-separated PBMC, with purity averaging about 98%. Untouched CD4+ T cells were isolated with magnetic beads from Ficoll-separated PBMC, and a purity of approximately 98% was reached with negligible CD8+ contamination. Peripheral blood mononuclear cells came from the buffy coats of a few healthy blood donors. All three donors were CMV seronegative. Genomic DNA was extracted with the DNeasy Blood & Tissue Kit. Genomic DNA from sorted CD137+CD4+ cells and from pre-culture CD4+ baseline samples of each subject was subjected to TCRB sequencing.

Sequenced input: CD4+ T cells from PBMCs. This TCR was sampled from a woman aged 18-35 years in good health and CMV-seronegative. The chain links TRBV19 with TRBJ2-2; the D gene is unclear. Here is the DNA: TGTGCCAGTAGTATATACCTAATCGGGCAAACCGGGGAGCTGTTTTTT. Translated, this is CASSIYLIGQTGELFF.